The 26 T cell receptor beta chains presented below share a single source sample, sequenced in a study of OX40 agonist ivuxolimab in advanced cancers. TCRdb's copy holds only in-frame clones and misses some; the assay was immunoSEQ multiplex PCR. This sample has roughly 42,000 clones; about 88% occur once, and the top ten carry 12%. Sequences were derived from CD4+ or CD8+ T cells sorted from blood, sampled in a trial of the OX40 agonist ivuxolimab. The origin of the receptors is an adult with an advanced solid tumor such as melanoma, head and neck, liver or kidney cancer.

This clone was counted between two and nine times. The chain joins TRBV10-1 to TRBJ1-6, with 9 bases fitting TRBD1. This CDR3 contains 16 residues. V lost 4 bases to trimming and J lost 6 bases; unmatched junction nucleotides: 7. Germline V CDR1 and CDR2: WNHNN, SYGVQD (reference sequence). CDR3 sequence: CASSVWGQGINSPLHF. CDR3 nucleotide sequence: TGCGCCAGCAGTGTCTGGGGACAGGGAATTAATTCACCCCTCCACTTT.

This clone showed up just once. The chain recombines TRBV25-1 with TRBJ2-1; TRBD1 is a possible D gene (6 bases). In germline, CDR1 is MGHDK, CDR2 SYGVNS. This CDR3 spans 11 amino acids. Trimming cost V 6 bases and J 10 bases, with 10 bases left between them. CDR3 residues: CASSPGTEQFF. The CDR3 coding sequence is TGTGCCAGCAGCCCCGGGACAGAGCAGTTCTTC.

The chain joins TRBV2 to TRBJ2-3; unclear D gene. Per the germline V gene, CDR1 is SNHLY and CDR2 is FYNNEI. The V end lost 8 bases, the J end lost 3 bases, and 15 bases lay between the germline ends. The CDR3 runs to 14 residues. The DNA of the CDR3 is TGTGCCAGCCCGTCGGGCAGCTTTACAGATACGCAGTATTTT. It encodes CASPSGSFTDTQYF.

The CDR3 spells CASKVQGSGTEAFF. The CDR3 DNA is TGTGCCAGCAAAGTACAGGGGTCGGGCACTGAAGCTTTCTTT. This chain uses TRBV27 with TRBJ1-1; TRBD1 aligns across 7 bases. The germline CDR1 and CDR2 sequences are MNHEY and SMNVEV (reference sequence). This CDR3 is built from 14 residues. The trim removed 7 bases at V and 4 bases at J, leaving 9 bases unmatched.

The CDR3 region is CASTGTFYNEKLFF. The CDR3 DNA sequence: TGTGCCAGCACTGGGACCTTCTATAATGAAAAACTGTTTTTT. V is TRBV6-1 and J is TRBJ1-4, with D perhaps matching TRBD1 (5 bases). Trimming cost V 7 bases and J 4 bases, with 13 bases left between them. In germline, CDR1 is MNHNS, CDR2 SASEGT. The length of the CDR3 is 14 residues.

The chain carries TRBV7-6 and TRBJ2-2, with 9 bases lining up with TRBD2. Trimming took 0 bases from V and 4 from J; bases not matched to a gene: 6. The length of the CDR3 is 17 residues. Germline CDR1 reads SGHVS; CDR2 reads FNYEAQ. In DNA form, the CDR3 reads TGTGCCAGCAGCTTAGCGCTGGGCGGGGGGGCCACCGGGGAGCTGTTTTTT. It specifies CASSLALGGGATGELFF.

The chain is built from TRBV19 and TRBJ2-3; D uncertain. The CDR3 consists of 15 residues. V was clipped by 5 bases and J by 0 bases, with 12 bases between them. Germline CDR1 is LNHDA and CDR2 is SQIVND (reference sequence). This CDR3 reads CASSLQYASTDTQYF. CDR3 sequence (DNA): TGTGCCAGTAGTCTTCAGTACGCTAGCACAGATACGCAGTATTTT.

The rearrangement links TRBV4-3 to TRBJ2-2; D may be TRBD2 (5 bases). Per germline, CDR1 LGHNA and CDR2 YSLEER. Trimming shortened V by 1 base and J by 0 bases, and 9 bases separated the two germline ends. The CDR3 extends over 16 amino acids. This CDR3 is CASSQGETSNTGELFF. The CDR3, as DNA: TGCGCCAGCAGCCAAGGGGAGACATCGAACACCGGGGAGCTGTTTTTT.

The table lists this clone with a count of one. The chain has TRBV29-1 and TRBJ1-2; no definite D call. The CDR3 is made up of 13 amino acids. Trimming removed 1 base at V and 4 bases at J, with 10 bases between. Germline CDR1 is SQVTM and CDR2 is ANQGSEA. CDR3: CSVEGPVRYGYTF. The CDR3 DNA reads TGCAGCGTTGAAGGTCCTGTCCGCTATGGCTACACCTTC.

The chain has TRBV27 and TRBJ2-2; D possibly corresponds to TRBD2 (6 bases). Germline CDR1 and CDR2: MNHEY and SMNVEV (reference sequence). Trimming shortened V by 8 bases and J by 7 bases, and 11 bases separated the two germline ends. The CDR3 consists of 12 residues. CDR3 sequence: CASGRGIGELFF. CDR3 DNA sequence: TGTGCCAGCGGGCGGGGTATCGGGGAGCTGTTTTTT.

V and J are TRBV9 and TRBJ2-1; 8 bases agree with TRBD2. Germline V gene lookup returns CDR1 SGDLS and CDR2 YYNGEE. CDR3 length equals 15 residues. Germline trimming cut 0 bases from V and 8 bases from J; bases unmatched to any gene: 7. The CDR3 spells CASSVVGGLGYEQFF. Here the CDR3 DNA reads TGTGCCAGCAGCGTAGTAGGGGGACTAGGGTATGAGCAGTTCTTC.

This clone was observed a single time. The rearrangement uses TRBV5-4 and TRBJ2-3, with no clear D. The CDR3 runs 13 residues. Trimming removed 6 bases at V and 4 bases at J, with 12 bases between. Per the germline V gene, CDR1 is SGHNT and CDR2 is YYREEE (reference sequence). CDR3 nucleotide sequence: TGTGCCAGCACAGACAATATCGCAGATACGCAGTATTTT. This codes for CASTDNIADTQYF.

V gene TRBV2 combines with J gene TRBJ2-7; TRBD1 is a possible D gene (6 bases). In germline, CDR1 is SNHLY, CDR2 FYNNEI. The germline V and J ends were trimmed by 7 bases and 2 bases, with 9 bases remaining between them. The CDR3 runs 12 residues. The CDR3 sequence is CASTEGAYEQYF. DNA for the CDR3: TGTGCCAGCACCGAGGGGGCCTACGAGCAGTACTTC.

The CDR3 sequence is CASSKGGLSLGGRAVPSSYNEQFF. The CDR3 bases are TGTGCCAGCAGCAAAGGTGGTCTAAGCTTGGGCGGGAGGGCCGTCCCTAGCTCCTACAATGAGCAGTTCTTC. This chain uses TRBV21-1 with TRBJ2-1; TRBD2 is the table's D call, not checked against the DNA. TRBV21-1 is a pseudogene segment. The CDR3 is 24 residues long.

The sample holds a few counts of this clone. The chain carries TRBV27 and TRBJ2-7; D call uncertain. Per the germline V gene, CDR1 is MNHEY and CDR2 is SMNVEV (reference sequence). With 2 bases removed from V and 4 bases from J, the gap between germline ends came to 6 bases. There are 12 residues in the CDR3. The CDR3 sequence is CASSLRGYEQYF. Here the CDR3 DNA reads TGTGCCAGCAGTTTAAGAGGATACGAGCAGTACTTC.

This clone was observed a single time. This rearrangement joins TRBV27 to TRBJ2-1; D tentatively fits TRBD1 or TRBD2 (5 bases each). CDR3 size: 13 residues. The germline V gene has CDR1 MNHEY and CDR2 SMNVEV (reference sequence). The V end lost 8 bases, the J end lost 7 bases, and 15 bases lay between the germline ends. The CDR3 reads CASGMGTANEQFF. The DNA for the CDR3 is TGTGCCAGCGGGATGGGGACCGCTAATGAGCAGTTCTTC.

The CDR3 nucleotides read TGTGCCAGCAGCCAAGATCTCGTGGGGGCGGAGACCCAGTACTTC. It translates to CASSQDLVGAETQYF. This chain uses TRBV4-2 with TRBJ2-5, with a possible D match to TRBD1 (6 bases). The V end lost 0 bases, the J end lost 5 bases, and 13 bases lay between the germline ends. The CDR3 covers 15 residues. CDR1 and CDR2 from the germline V gene are LGHNA and YNFKEQ.

In this sample, this clone turned up many times. The rearrangement uses TRBV19 and TRBJ1-2, with 7 bases aligning to TRBD1. With V trimmed by 7 bases and J by 8 bases, 10 bases remained unmatched. This CDR3 has 13 residues. The V gene's germline CDR1 is LNHDA and CDR2 SQIVND (reference sequence). Written as DNA, the CDR3 is TGTGCCAGTATCCCCGCCGGGACAGACGGCTACACCTTC. Encoded protein: CASIPAGTDGYTF.

The chain joins TRBV4-1 to TRBJ1-2; 7 positions agree with TRBD1. There are 14 residues in the CDR3. The germline V gene encodes CDR1 MGHRA and CDR2 YSYEKL. J gave up 8 bases and V 0 bases, and 6 bases lay outside the gene matches. The CDR3 nucleotides read TGCGCCAGCAGCCAAGAGGAGGGGGCTGGAGGCTACACCTTC. Protein product: CASSQEEGAGGYTF.

The chain is built from TRBV4-1 and TRBJ1-1; D is unresolved. This CDR3 region has 12 residues. The germline V gene encodes CDR1 MGHRA and CDR2 YSYEKL. Trimming shortened V by 0 bases and J by 9 bases, and 8 bases separated the two germline ends. CDR3 loop: CASSQEFGKAFF. CDR3 sequence (DNA): TGCGCCAGCAGCCAAGAGTTCGGAAAAGCTTTCTTT.

This clone was detected a few times. This specimen includes other DNA sequences encoding the same CDR3. The rearrangement uses TRBV7-9 and TRBJ2-7, with TRBD2 matching over 7 bases. The CDR3 consists of 13 residues. Trimming took 5 bases from V and 3 from J; bases not matched to a gene: 4. Per the germline V gene, CDR1 is SEHNR and CDR2 is FQNEAQ (reference sequence). The CDR3 is CASSPRTSYEQYF. The CDR3 DNA reads TGTGCCAGCAGCCCTAGGACTAGCTACGAGCAGTACTTC.

The rearrangement links TRBV7-9 to TRBJ2-7; 10 nucleotides line up with TRBD2. This CDR3 is built from 15 residues. Germline lookup yields CDR1 SEHNR and CDR2 FQNEAQ (reference sequence). V dropped 5 bases and J dropped 3; count of bases not matched to a gene: 7. CDR3 sequence: CASSPDSSGSYEQYF. The CDR3 DNA reads TGTGCCAGCAGCCCCGACTCTAGCGGGAGCTACGAGCAGTACTTC.

The rearrangement uses TRBV9 and TRBJ2-7; TRBD2 aligns across 10 bases. CDR1 and CDR2 from the germline V gene are SGDLS and YYNGEE. The V segment lost 4 bases and the J segment 2 bases; nucleotides outside the gene matches: 6. The CDR3 contains 15 residues. The DNA for the CDR3 is TGTGCCAGCAGCCGAAGCGGGGGGGCCGCCTACGAGCAGTACTTC. It yields the protein CASSRSGGAAYEQYF.

The V call is TRBV7-9, the J call TRBJ2-1; D is possibly TRBD2 (5 bases). The germline V gene encodes CDR1 SEHNR and CDR2 FQNEAQ (reference sequence). The CDR3 is 12 amino acids. V gave up 5 bases and J gave up 10 bases, with 12 bases separating them. The CDR3 sequence: CASSPTRNEQFF. The CDR3 bases are TGTGCCAGCAGCCCCACTAGAAACGAGCAGTTCTTC. The full variable domain, in which reference TRBV7-9 and TRBJ2-1 provide the parts outside the CDR3, is DTGVSQNPRHKITKRGQNVTFRCDPISEHNRLYWYRQTLGQGPEFLTYFQNEAQLEKSRLLSDRFSAERPKGSFSTLEIQRTEQGDSAMYLCASSPTRNEQFFGPGTRLTVL.

This rearrangement joins TRBV12-1 to TRBJ2-3; TRBD2 is the table's D call and was not checked against the DNA. TRBV12-1 has pseudogene status. This CDR3 is built from 18 residues. The DNA of the CDR3 is TGTGCCAGCAGCTTGAGGCGGGGGAATCCCTTTGGCACAGATACGCAGTATTTT. This sequence encodes CASSLRRGNPFGTDTQYF.

The chain uses TRBV28 and TRBJ1-1; D remains ambiguous. Trimming cost V 7 bases and J 9 bases, with 9 bases left between them. The V gene's germline CDR1 is MDHEN and CDR2 SYDVKM. The CDR3 is made up of 10 amino acids. The CDR3 region has the DNA TGTGCCAGCAAGAGAGGTAAAGCTTTCTTT. It translates to CASKRGKAFF.